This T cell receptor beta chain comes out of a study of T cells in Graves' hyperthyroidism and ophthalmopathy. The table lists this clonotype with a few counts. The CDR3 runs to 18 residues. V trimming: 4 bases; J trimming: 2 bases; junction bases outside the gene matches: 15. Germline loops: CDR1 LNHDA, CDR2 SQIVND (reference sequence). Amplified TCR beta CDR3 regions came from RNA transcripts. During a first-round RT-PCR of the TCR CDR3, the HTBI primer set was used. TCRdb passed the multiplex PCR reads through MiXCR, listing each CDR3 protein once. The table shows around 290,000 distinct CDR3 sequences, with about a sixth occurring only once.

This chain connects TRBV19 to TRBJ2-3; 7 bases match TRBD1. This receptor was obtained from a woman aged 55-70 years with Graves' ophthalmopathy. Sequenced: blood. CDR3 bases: TGTGCCAGTAGTAGAATGACTAAAGGGACAGTACTCACAGATACGCAGTATTTT. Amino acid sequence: CASSRMTKGTVLTDTQYF.